These T cell receptor beta chains were read from a single sample in a study of human T cells and chemical hapten exposure. TCRdb re-called the RACE reads with MiXCR, one entry per CDR3 protein. The sample records 65,000 to 95,000 distinct CDR3 sequences, 6.6% being singletons. This sample comprised whole blood, obtained in connection with sensitization to the hapten diphenylcyclopropenone (DPC). The receptors come from a woman in her thirties with alopecia areata. Some clones in this sample may be carry-over from other donors' samples. Both conserved end residues are part of each CDR3. D genes are given only for firm matches. Clone size is stated in some rows and not others, as once, few, many or a class when expanded.

-	TRBV6-1	-	TRBJ2-2	TGTGCCAGCAGTTCCCTAGGCACCGGGGAGCTGTTTTTT	CASSSLGTGELFF
many	TRBV5-1	TRBD2	TRBJ2-7	TGCGCCAGCAGCTTCTCCCAGGCGGGGGTTGAGTACTTC	CASSFSQAGVEYF
few	TRBV5-4	-	TRBJ2-3	TGTGCCAGCAGCTTTCATGGGGCCGATACGCAGTATTTT	CASSFHGADTQYF
many	TRBV12-3/TRBV12-4	TRBD2	TRBJ2-3	TGTGCCAGCAGTTTAGAGGCGGGGGGGCGGGGAGATACGCAGTATTTT	CASSLEAGGRGDTQYF
many	TRBV11-2	TRBD2	TRBJ2-3	TGTGCCAGCAGCCCCCGGACTAGCGGGGGTTTGGATACGCAGTATTTT	CASSPRTSGGLDTQYF
few	TRBV6-1	TRBD1	TRBJ1-1	TGTGCCAGCAGGGGGACAGGGATGAACACTGAAGCTTTCTTT	CASRGTGMNTEAFF
many	TRBV2	TRBD1	TRBJ2-2	TGTGCCAGCAGTGATGGGACAGGGGAGACCAGGGAGCTGTTTTTT	CASSDGTGETRELFF
few	TRBV12-3/TRBV12-4	TRBD2	TRBJ2-7	TGTGCCAGCGGGTTGCGGGGGAGCTACGAGCAGTACTTC	CASGLRGSYEQYF
many	TRBV20-1	-	TRBJ1-4	TGCAGTGCTGTACCGGGCTCCGGGGGAACTAATGAAAAACTGTTTTTT	CSAVPGSGGTNEKLFF
few	TRBV6-5	-	TRBJ2-3	TGTGCCAGCAGTTACAAGGCAGGCCCAGATACGCAGTATTTT	CASSYKAGPDTQYF
few	TRBV12-3/TRBV12-4	-	TRBJ1-4	TGTGCCAGCAGCAAGACAAGAGGACAGAGTAATGAAAAACTGTTTTTT	CASSKTRGQSNEKLFF
many	TRBV7-8	-	TRBJ1-5	TGTGCCAGCAGCAAAAGGGATGCTCTTAGCAATCAGCCCCAGCATTTT	CASSKRDALSNQPQHF
-	TRBV10-3	-	TRBJ1-1	TGTGCCATCAGTGAGTCTCCCGGTTCCCCTGAAGCTTTCTTT	CAISESPGSPEAFF
many	TRBV7-8	-	TRBJ1-2	TGTGCCAGCAGCTTAGCAGGGGCTGGTGTGGATGGCTACACCTTC	CASSLAGAGVDGYTF
many	TRBV3-1	TRBD1	TRBJ2-7	TGTGCCAGCAGGAATTCCGGGACAGCCTACGAGCAGTACTTC	CASRNSGTAYEQYF
many	TRBV5-1	-	TRBJ2-4	TGCGCCAGCAGCTTGGGAGACAGCATAGCCAAAAACATTCAGTACTTC	CASSLGDSIAKNIQYF
many	TRBV29-1	-	TRBJ2-7	TGCAGCGTTCGTATTGGACAGTCCTACGAGCAGTACTTC	CSVRIGQSYEQYF
few	TRBV7-9	-	TRBJ2-3	TGTGCAGCCATTAGAGGCAGGGCCCGCACAGATACGCAGTATTTT	CAAIRGRARTDTQYF
many	TRBV20-1	-	TRBJ2-7	TGCAGTGCGATGACGGGGGCGTCCTACGAGCAGTACTTC	CSAMTGASYEQYF
many	TRBV9	-	TRBJ2-1	TGTGCCAGCAGCGCCTTACCCTATACGGGGAGATACAATGAGCAGTTCTTC	CASSALPYTGRYNEQFF
many	TRBV2	-	TRBJ1-5	TGTGCCAGCAGTGTGTTGGGAGGCAATCAGCCCCAGCATTTT	CASSVLGGNQPQHF
many	TRBV6-5	-	TRBJ2-7	TGTGCCAGCAGTTATTCCGGGACAAAGAGCTCCTACGAGCAGTACTTC	CASSYSGTKSSYEQYF
few	TRBV12-3/TRBV12-4	TRBD1	TRBJ1-2	TGTGCCAGCAGTCAGGGGGGTAGCTATGGCTACACCTTC	CASSQGGSYGYTF
many	TRBV18	TRBD2	TRBJ2-3	TGTGCCAGCTCACCACGAGTGGTAGCGGGCCTGCCGGATACGCAGTATTTT	CASSPRVVAGLPDTQYF
many	TRBV13	-	TRBJ1-1	TGTGCCAGCAGCTTAGGGGCTTGGGGTGAAGCTTTCTTT	CASSLGAWGEAFF
-	TRBV5-1	-	TRBJ2-7	TGCGCCAGCAGCTTGGAAGGACGTAGCTCCTACGAGCAGTACTTC	CASSLEGRSSYEQYF
many	TRBV27	-	TRBJ1-1	TGTGCCAGCAGTTTATCTGGGGACACTGAAGCTTTCTTT	CASSLSGDTEAFF